This T cell receptor (beta chain) was sequenced in a study of beta chain features in type 1 diabetes. Study overall: In all, roughly 98,000,000 sorted cells from all samples were analyzed.

General study findings and limits: There was no resolution here of whether HLA type influences TCRB rearrangement.

This clone was picked up a small number of times. What it binds is not known. All of the isolated RNA was reverse transcribed, so expressed TCRB transcripts were sequenced. Mean read depth for naive, central memory and regulatory T cell samples was approximately 3.57 million reads. Produced via immunoSEQ multiplex PCR; TCRdb's table is partial and in-frame only. This sample has about 330,000 clones; more than 9.5% occur once, and the top ten carry about 0.015%. The CDR3 contains 15 residues. The V gene's germline CDR1 is SGDLS and CDR2 YYNGEE. J lost 4 bases, V lost 6 bases, and 11 bases had no gene match. Post-sort purity exceeded 95% for all sorted populations.

The chain links TRBV9 to TRBJ2-7, with 9 positions matching TRBD2. This receptor was identified in a woman in her twenties or thirties in good health. Sequencing input: naive CD4+ T cells from blood. CDR3 in amino acids: CASNSGAGGSYEQYF. Written as DNA, the CDR3 is TGTGCCAGCAACTCGGGAGCGGGAGGTTCATACGAGCAGTACTTC.